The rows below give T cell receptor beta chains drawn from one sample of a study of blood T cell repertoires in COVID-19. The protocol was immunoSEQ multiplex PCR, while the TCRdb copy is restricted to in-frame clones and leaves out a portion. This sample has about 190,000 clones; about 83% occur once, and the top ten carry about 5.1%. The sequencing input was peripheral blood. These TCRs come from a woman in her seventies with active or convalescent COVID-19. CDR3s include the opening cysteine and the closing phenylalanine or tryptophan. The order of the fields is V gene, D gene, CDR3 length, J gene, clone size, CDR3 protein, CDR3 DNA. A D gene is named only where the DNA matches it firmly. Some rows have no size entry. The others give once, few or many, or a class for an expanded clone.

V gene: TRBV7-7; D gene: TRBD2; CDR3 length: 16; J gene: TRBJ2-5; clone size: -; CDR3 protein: CASSLGTSGGGETQYF; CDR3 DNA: TGTGCCAGCAGCTTAGGGACTAGCGGAGGGGGAGAGACCCAGTACTTC
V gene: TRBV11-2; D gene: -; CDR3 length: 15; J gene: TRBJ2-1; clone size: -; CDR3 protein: CASSRSGGVYNEQFF; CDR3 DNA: TGTGCCAGCAGCCGATCCGGGGGAGTCTACAATGAGCAGTTCTTC
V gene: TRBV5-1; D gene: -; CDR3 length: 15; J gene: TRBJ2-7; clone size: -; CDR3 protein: CASSLRGEGYYEQYF; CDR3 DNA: TGCGCCAGCAGCTTACGGGGAGAGGGATACTACGAGCAGTACTTC
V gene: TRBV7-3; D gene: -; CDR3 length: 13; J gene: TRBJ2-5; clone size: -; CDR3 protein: CASSTRLEETQYF; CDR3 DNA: TGTGCCAGCAGCACCCGACTGGAAGAGACCCAGTACTTC
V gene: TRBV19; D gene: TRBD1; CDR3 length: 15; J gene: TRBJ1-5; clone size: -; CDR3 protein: CASSLWTGGNQPQHF; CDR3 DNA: TGTGCCAGTAGTTTATGGACAGGGGGGAATCAGCCCCAGCATTTT
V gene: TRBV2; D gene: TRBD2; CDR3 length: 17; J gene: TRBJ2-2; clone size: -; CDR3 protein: CASSEGNLAGETGELFF; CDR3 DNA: TGTGCCAGCAGTGAAGGTAACCTAGCGGGAGAGACCGGGGAGCTGTTTTTT
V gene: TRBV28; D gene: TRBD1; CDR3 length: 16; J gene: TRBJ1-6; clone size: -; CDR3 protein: CASRDSGQGHNSPLHF; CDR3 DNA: TGTGCCAGCAGGGACTCGGGACAGGGACATAATTCACCCCTCCACTTT
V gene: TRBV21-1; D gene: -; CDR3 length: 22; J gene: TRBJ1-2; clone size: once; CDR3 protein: CASSKGIQGRPVQQGRWDGYTF; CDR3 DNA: TGTGCCAGCAGCAAAGGGATACAGGGAAGGCCGGTCCAACAGGGAAGATGGGATGGCTACACCTTC
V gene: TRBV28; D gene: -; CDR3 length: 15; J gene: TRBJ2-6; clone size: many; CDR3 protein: CASSLGGSGANVLTF; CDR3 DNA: TGTGCCAGCAGTTTAGGCGGGTCTGGGGCCAACGTCCTGACTTTC
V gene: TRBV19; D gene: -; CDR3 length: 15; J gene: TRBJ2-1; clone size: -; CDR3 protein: CASSMAGASYNEQFF; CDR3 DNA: TGTGCCAGTAGTATGGCAGGGGCCTCCTACAATGAGCAGTTCTTC
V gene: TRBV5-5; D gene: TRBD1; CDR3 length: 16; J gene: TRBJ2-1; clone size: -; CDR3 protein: CASSPSYGQGFNEQFF; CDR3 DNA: TGTGCCAGCAGCCCCTCGTACGGACAGGGGTTCAATGAGCAGTTCTTC
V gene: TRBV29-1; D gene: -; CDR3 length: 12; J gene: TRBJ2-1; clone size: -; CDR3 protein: CSVEDHRSEQFF; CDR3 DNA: TGCAGCGTTGAAGATCATCGGAGTGAGCAGTTCTTC
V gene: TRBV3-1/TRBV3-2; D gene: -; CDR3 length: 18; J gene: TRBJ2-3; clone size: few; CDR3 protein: CASSQLVPRQEGSDTQYF; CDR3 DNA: TGTGCCAGCAGCCAGTTAGTCCCCAGACAGGAAGGATCAGATACGCAGTATTTT
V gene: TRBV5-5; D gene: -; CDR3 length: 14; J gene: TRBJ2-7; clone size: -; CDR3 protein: CASSLSDPRVEQYF; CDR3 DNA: TGTGCCAGCAGCTTGTCGGACCCCAGGGTCGAGCAGTACTTC
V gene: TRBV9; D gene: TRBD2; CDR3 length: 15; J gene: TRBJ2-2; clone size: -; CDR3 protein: CASSEGRANTGELFF; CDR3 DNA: TGTGCCAGCAGCGAGGGGAGGGCGAACACCGGGGAGCTGTTTTTT
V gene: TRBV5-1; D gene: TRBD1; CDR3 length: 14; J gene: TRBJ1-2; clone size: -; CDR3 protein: CASSPGDRAYGYTF; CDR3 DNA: TGCGCCAGCAGCCCCGGGGACAGGGCCTATGGCTACACCTTC
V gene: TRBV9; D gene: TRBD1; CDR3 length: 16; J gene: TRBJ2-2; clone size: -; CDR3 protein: CASSGPTGREVGELFF; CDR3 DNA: TGTGCCAGCAGCGGCCCGACAGGGAGAGAGGTCGGGGAGCTGTTTTTT
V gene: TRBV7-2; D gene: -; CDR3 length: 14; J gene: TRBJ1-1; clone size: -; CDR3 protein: CASSLGAGYTEAFF; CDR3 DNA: TGTGCCAGCAGCTTAGGGGCCGGATACACTGAAGCTTTCTTT
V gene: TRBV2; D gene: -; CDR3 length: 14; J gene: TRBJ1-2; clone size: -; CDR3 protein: CASSGDAEGSGYTF; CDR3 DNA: TGTGCCAGCAGTGGGGACGCGGAGGGTTCAGGCTACACCTTC
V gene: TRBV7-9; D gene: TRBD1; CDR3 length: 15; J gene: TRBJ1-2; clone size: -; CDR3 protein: CASILTQGLSYGYTF; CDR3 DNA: TGTGCCAGCATCTTGACACAGGGGTTGAGCTATGGCTACACCTTC
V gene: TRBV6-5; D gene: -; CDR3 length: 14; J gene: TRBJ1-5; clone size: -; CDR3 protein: CASSYSGIGQPQHF; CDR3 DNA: TGTGCCAGCAGTTACTCGGGCATTGGACAGCCCCAGCATTTT
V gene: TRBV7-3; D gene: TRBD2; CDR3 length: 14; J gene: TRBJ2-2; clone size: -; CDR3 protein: CASSLAGGGGELFF; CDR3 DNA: TGTGCCAGCAGCTTAGCGGGAGGCGGCGGGGAGCTGTTTTTT
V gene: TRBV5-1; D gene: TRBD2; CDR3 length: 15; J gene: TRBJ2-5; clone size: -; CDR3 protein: CASSPSGTREETQYF; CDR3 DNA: TGCGCCAGCAGCCCCTCCGGGACTAGGGAGGAGACCCAGTACTTC
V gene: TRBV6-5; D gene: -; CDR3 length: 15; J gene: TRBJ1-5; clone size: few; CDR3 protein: CASRREMGSNQPQHF; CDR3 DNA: TGTGCCAGCAGGAGGGAGATGGGGAGCAATCAGCCCCAGCATTTT
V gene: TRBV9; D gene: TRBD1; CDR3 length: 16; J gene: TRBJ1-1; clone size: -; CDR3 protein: CASSIGQGAGGTEAFF; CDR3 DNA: TGTGCCAGCAGCATAGGACAGGGGGCTGGTGGCACTGAAGCTTTCTTT
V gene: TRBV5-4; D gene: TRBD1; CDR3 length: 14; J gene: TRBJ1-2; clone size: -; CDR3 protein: CASSPGQSNYGYTF; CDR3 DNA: TGTGCCAGCAGCCCGGGACAGTCTAACTATGGCTACACCTTC
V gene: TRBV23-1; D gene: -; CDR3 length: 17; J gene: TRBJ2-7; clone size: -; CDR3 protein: CASSQTAGPTARYEQYF; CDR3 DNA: TGCGCCAGCAGTCAAACCGCAGGGCCCACCGCCCGATACGAGCAGTACTTC
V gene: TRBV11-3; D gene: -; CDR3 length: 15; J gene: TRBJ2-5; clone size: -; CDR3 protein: CASSLNGQGQETQYF; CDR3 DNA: TGTGCCAGCAGCTTAAATGGGCAGGGGCAAGAGACCCAGTACTTC
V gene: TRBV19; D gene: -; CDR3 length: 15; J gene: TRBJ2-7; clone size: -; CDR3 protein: CASSRNWQGSYEQYF; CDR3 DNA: TGTGCCAGTAGTAGAAATTGGCAGGGGTCCTACGAGCAGTACTTC
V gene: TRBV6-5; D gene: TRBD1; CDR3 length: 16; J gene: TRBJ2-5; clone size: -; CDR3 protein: CASSYSVTGVRETQYF; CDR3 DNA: TGTGCCAGCAGTTACTCGGTGACAGGGGTCAGAGAGACCCAGTACTTC
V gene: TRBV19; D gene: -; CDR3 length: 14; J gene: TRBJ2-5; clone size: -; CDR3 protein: CASSISRFEETQYF; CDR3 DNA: TGTGCCAGTAGTATTAGTAGATTTGAAGAGACCCAGTACTTC
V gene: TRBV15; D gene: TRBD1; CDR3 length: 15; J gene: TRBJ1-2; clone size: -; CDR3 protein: CATSRDPGQGYGYTF; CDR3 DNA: TGTGCCACCAGCAGAGACCCGGGACAGGGGTATGGCTACACCTTC
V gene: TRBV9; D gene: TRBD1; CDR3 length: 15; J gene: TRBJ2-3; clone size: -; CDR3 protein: CASSVGGTGPDTQYF; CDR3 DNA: TGTGCCAGCAGCGTAGGCGGGACAGGGCCAGATACGCAGTATTTT
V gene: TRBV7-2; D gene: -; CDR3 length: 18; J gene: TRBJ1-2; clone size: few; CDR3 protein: CASSLVLPVVARGYGYTF; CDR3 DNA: TGTGCCAGCAGCTTAGTACTCCCCGTAGTCGCTAGAGGATATGGCTACACCTTC
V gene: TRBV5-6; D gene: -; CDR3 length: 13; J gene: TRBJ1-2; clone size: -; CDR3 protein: CASRAGRHYGYTF; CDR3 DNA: TGTGCCAGCAGAGCAGGGCGGCACTATGGCTACACCTTC
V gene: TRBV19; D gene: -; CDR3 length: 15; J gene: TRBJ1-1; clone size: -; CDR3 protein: CASSFLGGGGTEAFF; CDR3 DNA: TGTGCCAGTAGTTTTCTGGGGGGAGGAGGCACTGAAGCTTTCTTT
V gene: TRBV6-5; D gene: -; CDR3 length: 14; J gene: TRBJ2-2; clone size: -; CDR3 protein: CASVGRADTGELFF; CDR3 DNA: TGTGCCAGCGTGGGGCGCGCGGACACCGGGGAGCTGTTTTTT
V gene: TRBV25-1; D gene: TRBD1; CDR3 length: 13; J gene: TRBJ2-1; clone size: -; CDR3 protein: CASSEPGGTEQFF; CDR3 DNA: TGTGCCAGCAGTGAACCAGGGGGCACTGAGCAGTTCTTC
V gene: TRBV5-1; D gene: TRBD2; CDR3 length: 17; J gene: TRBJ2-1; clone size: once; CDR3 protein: CASSFTSGTTGDNEQFF; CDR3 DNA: TGCGCCAGCAGCTTCACCAGCGGGACGACCGGGGACAATGAGCAGTTCTTC
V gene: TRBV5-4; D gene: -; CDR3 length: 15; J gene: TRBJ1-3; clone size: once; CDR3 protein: CASSLQGDSGNTIYF; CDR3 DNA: TGTGCCAGCAGCCTACAGGGTGACTCTGGAAACACCATATATTTT
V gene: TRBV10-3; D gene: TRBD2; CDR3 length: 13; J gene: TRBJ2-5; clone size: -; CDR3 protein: CATGRGTQETQYF; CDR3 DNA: TGTGCCACCGGGAGGGGGACTCAAGAGACCCAGTACTTC
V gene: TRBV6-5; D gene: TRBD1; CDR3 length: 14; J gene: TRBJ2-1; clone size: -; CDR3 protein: CASSRRTGGDEQFF; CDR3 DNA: TGTGCCAGCAGTCGCCGGACAGGGGGAGATGAGCAGTTCTTC
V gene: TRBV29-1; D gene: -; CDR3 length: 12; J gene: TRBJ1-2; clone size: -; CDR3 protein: CSVITANYGYTF; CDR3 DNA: TGCAGCGTTATCACGGCTAACTATGGCTACACCTTC
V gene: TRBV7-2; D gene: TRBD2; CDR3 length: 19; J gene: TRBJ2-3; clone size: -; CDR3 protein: CASSSPPGTSGSVADTQYF; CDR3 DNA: TGTGCCAGCAGCTCCCCCCCCGGGACTAGCGGGAGTGTCGCAGATACGCAGTATTTT
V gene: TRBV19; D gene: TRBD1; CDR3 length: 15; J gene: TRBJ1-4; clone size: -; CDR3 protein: CASSDLRGPNEKLFF; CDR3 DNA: TGTGCCAGTAGCGACCTCAGGGGGCCTAATGAAAAACTGTTTTTT
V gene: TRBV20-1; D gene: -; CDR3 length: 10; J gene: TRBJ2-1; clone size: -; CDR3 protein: CSSVASEQFF; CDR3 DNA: TGCAGTTCGGTAGCTTCTGAGCAGTTCTTC
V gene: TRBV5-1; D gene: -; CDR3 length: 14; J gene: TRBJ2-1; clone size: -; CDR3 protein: CASSLGYGDPGQFF; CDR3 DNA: TGCGCCAGCAGCTTGGGGTATGGTGATCCCGGGCAGTTCTTC
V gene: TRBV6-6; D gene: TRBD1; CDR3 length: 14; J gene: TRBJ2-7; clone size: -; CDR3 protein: CASSSGTGIYEQYF; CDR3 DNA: TGTGCCAGCAGTTCCGGGACAGGGATCTACGAGCAGTACTTC
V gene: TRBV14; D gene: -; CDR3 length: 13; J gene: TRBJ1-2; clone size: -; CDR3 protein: CASSQGSGNGYTF; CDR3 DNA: TGTGCCAGCAGCCAAGGATCGGGGAATGGCTACACCTTC